This TCR beta chain was found in a study of response to subunit inactivated influenza vaccine. General observations from the study: Authors suggested seasonal influenza vaccinations each recruit few new T cells.

The germline gives CDR1 MDHEN, CDR2 SYDVKM. The CDR3 is 14 amino acids. The junction had 6 bases not matched to a gene; V was cut back by 6 bases and J by 3 bases. This clonotype was counted a few times. Its antigen is still unknown. TCRdb passed the RT-PCR reads through MiXCR, listing each CDR3 protein once. The table has 750,000 to 850,000 distinct CDR3 sequences, about 18% seen once; the top ten hold roughly a tenth. The sequences come from PBMCs from blood, collected roughly 5 days after vaccination. The chain is built from TRBV28 and TRBJ2-7, with TRBD1 matching 9 bases. The sequence derives from a man aged 45 to 65 who received an inactivated influenza vaccine. The chain's CDR3 is CASSRQGGNYEQYF. CDR3 nucleotides: TGTGCCAGCAGCAGACAGGGGGGTAACTACGAGCAGTACTTC.